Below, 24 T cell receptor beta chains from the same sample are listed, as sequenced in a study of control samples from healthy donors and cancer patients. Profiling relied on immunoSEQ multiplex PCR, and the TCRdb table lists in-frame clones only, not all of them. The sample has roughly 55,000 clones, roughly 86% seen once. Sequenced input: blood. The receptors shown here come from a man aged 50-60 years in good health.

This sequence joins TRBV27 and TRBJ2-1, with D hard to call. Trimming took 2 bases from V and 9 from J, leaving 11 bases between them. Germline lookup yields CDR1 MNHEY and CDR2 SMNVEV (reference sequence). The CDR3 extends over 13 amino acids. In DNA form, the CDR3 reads TGTGCCAGCAGTTTAGCACCGGACGGTGAGCAGTTCTTC. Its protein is CASSLAPDGEQFF.

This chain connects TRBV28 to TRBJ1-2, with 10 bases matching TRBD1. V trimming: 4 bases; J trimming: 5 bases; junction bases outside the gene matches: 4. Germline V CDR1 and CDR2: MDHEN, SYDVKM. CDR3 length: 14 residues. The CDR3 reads CASSSGTGVYGYTF. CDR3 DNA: TGTGCCAGCAGTTCCGGGACAGGGGTGTATGGCTACACCTTC.

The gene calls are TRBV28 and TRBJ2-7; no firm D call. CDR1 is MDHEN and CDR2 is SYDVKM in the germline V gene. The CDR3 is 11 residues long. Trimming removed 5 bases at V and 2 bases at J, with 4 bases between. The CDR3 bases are TGTGCCAGCAGTATTACCTACGAGCAGTACTTC. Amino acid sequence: CASSITYEQYF.

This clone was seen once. CDR3 loop: CASSRSSIDTEAFF. Here the CDR3 DNA reads TGTGCCAGCAGCAGGTCGAGTATTGACACTGAAGCTTTCTTT. This sequence joins TRBV6-5 and TRBJ1-1; D is ambiguous. This CDR3 has 14 residues. Between the trimmed V and J ends, which lost 6 bases and 3 bases, there was a span of 14 bases. CDR1 is MNHEY and CDR2 is SVGAGI in the germline V gene.

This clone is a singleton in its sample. CDR3 in DNA: TGTGCCAGCAGTTTATCGATAGGAGGACAGAATGAGCAGTTCTTC. Amino acid sequence: CASSLSIGGQNEQFF. The chain uses TRBV27 and TRBJ2-1; the D gene is possibly TRBD1 (6 bases). The germline V gene has CDR1 MNHEY and CDR2 SMNVEV (reference sequence). This CDR3 has 15 amino acids. Trimming stripped 0 bases from V and 7 bases from J, with 13 bases between.

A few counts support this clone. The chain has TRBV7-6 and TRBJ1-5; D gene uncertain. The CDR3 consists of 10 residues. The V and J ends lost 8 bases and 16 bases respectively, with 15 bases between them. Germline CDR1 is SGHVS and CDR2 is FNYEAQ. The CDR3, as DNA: TGTGCCAGCGTCGGGCGAGGATTACATTTT. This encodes CASVGRGLHF.

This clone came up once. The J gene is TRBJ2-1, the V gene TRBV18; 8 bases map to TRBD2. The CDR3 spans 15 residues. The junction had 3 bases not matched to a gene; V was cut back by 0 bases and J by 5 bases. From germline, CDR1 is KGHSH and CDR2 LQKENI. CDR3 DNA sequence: TGTGCCAGCTCACCACCTGTAGCGGGGAACAATGAGCAGTTCTTC. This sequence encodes CASSPPVAGNNEQFF.

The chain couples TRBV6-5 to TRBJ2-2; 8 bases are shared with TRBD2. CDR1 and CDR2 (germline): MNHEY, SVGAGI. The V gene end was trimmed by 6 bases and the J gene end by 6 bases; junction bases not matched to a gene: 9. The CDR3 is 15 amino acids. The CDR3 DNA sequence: TGTGCCAGCAGGCAAGCGGGAGTCGGGGCCGGGGAGCTGTTTTTT. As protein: CASRQAGVGAGELFF.

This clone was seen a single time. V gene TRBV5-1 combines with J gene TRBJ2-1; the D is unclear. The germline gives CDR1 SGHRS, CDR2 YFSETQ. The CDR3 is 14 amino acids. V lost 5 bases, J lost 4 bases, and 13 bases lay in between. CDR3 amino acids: CASSIGVPYNEQFF. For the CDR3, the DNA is TGCGCCAGCAGTATTGGGGTTCCATACAATGAGCAGTTCTTC.

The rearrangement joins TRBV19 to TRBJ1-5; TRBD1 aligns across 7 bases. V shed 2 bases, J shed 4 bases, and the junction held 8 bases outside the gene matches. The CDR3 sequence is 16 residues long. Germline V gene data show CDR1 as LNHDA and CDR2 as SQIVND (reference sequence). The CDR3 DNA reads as TGTGCCAGTAGTATATATGAGACAGGGATTAATCAGCCCCAGCATTTT. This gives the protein CASSIYETGINQPQHF. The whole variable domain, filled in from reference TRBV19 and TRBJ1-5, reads DGGITQSPKYLFRKEGQNVTLSCEQNLNHDAMYWYRQDPGQGLRLIYYSQIVNDFQKGDIAEGYSVSREKKESFPLTVTSAQKNPTAFYLCASSIYETGINQPQHFGDGTRLSIL.

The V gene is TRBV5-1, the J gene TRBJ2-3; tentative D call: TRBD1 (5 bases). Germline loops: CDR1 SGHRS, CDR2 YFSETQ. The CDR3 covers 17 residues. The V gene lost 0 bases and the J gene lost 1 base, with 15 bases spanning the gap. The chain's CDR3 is CASSLGAQGWGTDTQYF. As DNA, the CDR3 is TGCGCCAGCAGCTTGGGGGCTCAGGGATGGGGCACAGATACGCAGTATTTT.

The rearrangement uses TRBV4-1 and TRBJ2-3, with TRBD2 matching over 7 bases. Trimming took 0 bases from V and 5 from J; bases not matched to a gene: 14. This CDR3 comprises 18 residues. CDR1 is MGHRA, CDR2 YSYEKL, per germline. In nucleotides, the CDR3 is TGCGCCAGCAGCCAAGAGACGGGGGGAGTAAACCTAAGAGATACGCAGTATTTT. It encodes CASSQETGGVNLRDTQYF.

CDR3 loop: CASSPLAGGPYEQYF. CDR3 nucleotide sequence: TGTGCCAGCAGCCCCCTAGCGGGAGGGCCGTACGAGCAGTACTTC. The chain joins TRBV9 to TRBJ2-7; TRBD2 agrees at 12 bases. The CDR3 runs to 15 residues. Germline V lookup: CDR1 SGDLS, CDR2 YYNGEE. Losses at the gene ends were 4 bases for V and 4 bases for J; bases not matched to a gene: 6.

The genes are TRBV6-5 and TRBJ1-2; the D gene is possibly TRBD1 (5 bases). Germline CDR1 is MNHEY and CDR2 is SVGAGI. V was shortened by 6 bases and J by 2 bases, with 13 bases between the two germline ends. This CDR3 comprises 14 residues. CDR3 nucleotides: TGTGCCAGCAGAAAGGCCCGGGGCAACTATGGCTACACCTTC. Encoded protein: CASRKARGNYGYTF.

The CDR3 DNA reads TGTGCCAGCAGTATATCTACCAATCAGCCCCAGCATTTT. Protein product: CASSISTNQPQHF. V gene TRBV12-3 or TRBV12-4 combines with J gene TRBJ1-5; D gene ambiguous. There are 13 residues in the CDR3. Trimming left V 5 bases short and J 3 bases short, with 8 bases between.

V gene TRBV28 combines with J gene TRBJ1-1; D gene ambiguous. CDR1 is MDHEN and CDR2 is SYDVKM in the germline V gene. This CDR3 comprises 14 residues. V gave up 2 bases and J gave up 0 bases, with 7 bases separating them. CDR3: CASSLRGLNTEAFF. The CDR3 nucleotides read TGTGCCAGCAGTTTACGGGGTTTGAACACTGAAGCTTTCTTT.

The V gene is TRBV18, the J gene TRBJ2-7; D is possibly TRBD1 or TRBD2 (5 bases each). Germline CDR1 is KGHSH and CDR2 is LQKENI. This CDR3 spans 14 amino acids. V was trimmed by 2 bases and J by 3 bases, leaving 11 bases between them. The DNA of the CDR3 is TGTGCCAGCTCACCAGGGACGGCTTTCTACGAGCAGTACTTC. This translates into CASSPGTAFYEQYF.

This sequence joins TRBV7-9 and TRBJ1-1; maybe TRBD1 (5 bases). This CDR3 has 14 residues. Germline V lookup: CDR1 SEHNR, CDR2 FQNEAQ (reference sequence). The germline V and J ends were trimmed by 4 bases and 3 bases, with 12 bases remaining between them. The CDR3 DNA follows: TGTGCCAGCAGCTATCAGGGAGTGGACACTGAAGCTTTCTTT. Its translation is CASSYQGVDTEAFF.

CDR3 region: CASSGGSGSSYNEQFF. DNA for the CDR3: TGTGCCAGCAGCGGTGGTAGCGGGAGCTCCTACAATGAGCAGTTCTTC. The chain employs TRBV3-1 (or the pseudogene TRBV3-2) and TRBJ2-1; 9 nucleotides align to TRBD2. With V trimmed by 5 bases and J by 0 bases, 5 bases remained unmatched. The CDR3 consists of 16 residues. CDR1 LGHDT and CDR2 YNNKEL come from the germline V gene (reference sequence).

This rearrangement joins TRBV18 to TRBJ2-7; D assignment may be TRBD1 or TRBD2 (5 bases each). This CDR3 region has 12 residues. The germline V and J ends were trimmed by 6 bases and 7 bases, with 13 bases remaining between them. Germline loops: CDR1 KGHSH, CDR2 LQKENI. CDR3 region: CASSRFGGEQYF. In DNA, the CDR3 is TGTGCCAGCTCCAGGTTTGGGGGAGAGCAGTACTTC. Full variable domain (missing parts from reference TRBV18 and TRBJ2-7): NAGVMQNPRHLVRRRGQEARLRCSPMKGHSHVYWYRQLPEEGLKFMVYLQKENIIDESGMPKERFSAEFPKEGPSILRIQQVVRGDSAAYFCASSRFGGEQYFGPGTRLTVT.

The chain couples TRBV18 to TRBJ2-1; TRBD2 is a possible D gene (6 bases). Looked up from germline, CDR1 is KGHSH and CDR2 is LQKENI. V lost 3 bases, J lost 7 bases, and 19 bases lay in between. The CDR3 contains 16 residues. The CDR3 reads CASSPANPGRRNEQFF. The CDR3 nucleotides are TGTGCCAGCTCACCCGCGAATCCAGGGAGGAGGAATGAGCAGTTCTTC.

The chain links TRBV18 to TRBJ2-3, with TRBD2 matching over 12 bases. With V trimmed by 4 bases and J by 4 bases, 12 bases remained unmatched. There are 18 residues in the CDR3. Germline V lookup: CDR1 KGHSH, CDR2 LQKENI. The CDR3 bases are TGTGCCAGCTCACTACGACTAGCGGGAGAAGTTCGGTCAGATACGCAGTATTTT. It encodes CASSLRLAGEVRSDTQYF.

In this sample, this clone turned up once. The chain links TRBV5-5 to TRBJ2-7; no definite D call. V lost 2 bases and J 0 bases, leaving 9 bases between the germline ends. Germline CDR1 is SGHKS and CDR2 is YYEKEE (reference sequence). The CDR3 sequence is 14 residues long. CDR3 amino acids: CASSFGRPSYEQYF. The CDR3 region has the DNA TGTGCCAGCAGCTTCGGCAGACCCTCCTACGAGCAGTACTTC.

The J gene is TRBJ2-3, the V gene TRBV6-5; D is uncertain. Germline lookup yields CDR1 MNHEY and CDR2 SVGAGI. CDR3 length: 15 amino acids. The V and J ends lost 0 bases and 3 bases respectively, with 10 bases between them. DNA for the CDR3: TGTGCCAGCAGTTACTCGCTTACCGGGACAGATACGCAGTATTTT. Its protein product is CASSYSLTGTDTQYF.